This T cell receptor (beta chain) appears in the sequencing data of a study of regulatory dendritic cells for organ transplantation. About the research overall: Regulatory dendritic cells were monocyte-derived, receiving vitamin D3 on days 0 and 4 and IL-10 on day 4. LPS was added to dendritic cell cultures on day 6. Study results and limitations: Naive T cells showed high diversity, memory cells less, memory CD8+ least. Resting memory CD8+ T cells held the most alloreactive clonotypes.

This table comes from immunoSEQ multiplex PCR, and its TCRdb copy is limited to in-frame clones, with some not included. The sample has about 12,000 clones; roughly three quarters are singletons. This CDR3 region has 16 residues. V dropped 5 bases and J dropped 4 bases, with 17 bases sitting between them. Germline CDR1 SGHNT, CDR2 YENEEA. Sorted subsets were CFSE-labeled and cultured about 5 days with allogeneic dendritic cells. Of note for this clone: Its specificity is unknown.

The source of this sequence is a human donor in good health. J is TRBJ2-2 and V is TRBV11-3, with a tentative D call TRBD2 (7 bases). Sequencing was performed on naive CD8+ T cells from blood cultured with regulatory dendritic cells. This sample's subset: CD45RA+ naive T cells. CDR3 in amino acids: CASSARGAGGTGELFF. The CDR3 region has the DNA TGTGCCAGCAGCGCTCGGGGGGCCGGGGGCACCGGGGAGCTGTTTTTT.